These T cell receptor beta chains were read from a single sample in a study of cytomegalovirus exposure and HLA in healthy donors. Clones were sequenced by immunoSEQ multiplex PCR, and TCRdb holds only the in-frame ones, with some missing. In the table there are about 130,000 clones, about 61% of which are singletons. Source material: PBMCs. These receptors came from a woman aged 40 to 55 in good health and CMV-seronegative. CDR3s include the opening cysteine and the closing phenylalanine or tryptophan. D genes are given only for firm matches. Clone size is stated in some rows and not others, as once, few, many or a class when expanded.

v_call,clone_size,j_call,d_call,cdr3_aa,cdr3_nt
TRBV18,few,TRBJ1-1,NA,CASPRGPMNTEAFF,TGTGCCAGCCCCCGCGGGCCCATGAACACTGAAGCTTTCTTT
TRBV2,NA,TRBJ2-5,NA,CASSDKGFAQYF,TGTGCCAGCAGTGATAAGGGGTTCGCGCAGTACTTC
TRBV6-5,few,TRBJ1-1,TRBD1,CASSRGQGATEAFF,TGTGCCAGCAGTAGGGGACAGGGGGCAACTGAAGCTTTCTTT
TRBV2,NA,TRBJ1-1,NA,CASSWLQTNTEAFF,TGTGCCAGCAGTTGGCTACAGACGAACACTGAAGCTTTCTTT
TRBV30,NA,TRBJ2-7,NA,CAWIRTVTYEQYF,TGTGCCTGGATCAGGACAGTTACCTACGAGCAGTACTTC
TRBV9,NA,TRBJ2-3,TRBD2,CASSVTRGGHTDTQYF,TGTGCCAGCAGCGTAACACGGGGGGGCCACACAGATACGCAGTATTTT
TRBV6-5,NA,TRBJ2-3,TRBD2,CASSLSGGDTDTQYF,TGTGCCAGCAGTCTTAGCGGGGGGGACACAGATACGCAGTATTTT
TRBV9,NA,TRBJ1-4,TRBD1,CASSGDRGANEKLFF,TGTGCCAGCAGCGGGGACAGGGGAGCTAATGAAAAACTGTTTTTT
TRBV30,once,TRBJ1-4,NA,CACSKDGQWGNEKLFF,TGTGCCTGTTCTAAAGATGGACAGTGGGGGAATGAAAAACTGTTTTTT
TRBV2,NA,TRBJ2-1,TRBD1,CASRTGGSRDEQFF,TGTGCCAGCAGGACAGGGGGGTCCAGGGATGAGCAGTTCTTC
TRBV30,few,TRBJ2-7,NA,CAWSVGGTANEQYF,TGTGCCTGGAGTGTAGGGGGGACAGCTAACGAGCAGTACTTC
TRBV19,few,TRBJ1-1,NA,CVSSIGGVEAFF,TGTGTCAGTAGTATTGGGGGGGTTGAAGCTTTCTTT
TRBV5-6,NA,TRBJ2-7,NA,CASSLLGKGGYEQYF,TGTGCCAGCAGCTTGTTAGGCAAAGGGGGCTACGAGCAGTACTTC
TRBV6-1,NA,TRBJ2-7,TRBD2,CASSRLAYYEQYF,TGTGCCAGCAGTCGACTAGCCTACTACGAGCAGTACTTC
TRBV5-1,NA,TRBJ2-3,NA,CASSLGPGQPTDTQYF,TGCGCCAGCAGCTTGGGACCGGGACAACCCACAGATACGCAGTATTTT
TRBV4-3,NA,TRBJ2-1,NA,CASSQDSWAAGANEQFF,TGCGCCAGCAGCCAAGACTCATGGGCGGCAGGGGCCAATGAGCAGTTCTTC
TRBV7-9,NA,TRBJ1-6,TRBD1,CASSSGTGSKNSPLHF,TGTGCCAGCAGCTCCGGGACAGGTAGCAAAAATTCACCCCTCCACTTT
TRBV7-2,NA,TRBJ1-1,TRBD1,CASSQDRDTEAFF,TGTGCCAGCAGCCAAGACAGGGACACTGAAGCTTTCTTT
TRBV5-6,NA,TRBJ2-5,TRBD1,CASSLPWTGQETQYF,TGTGCCAGCAGCTTGCCCTGGACAGGGCAAGAGACCCAGTACTTC
TRBV9,NA,TRBJ2-5,NA,CASSSRTAQETQYF,TGTGCCAGCAGCTCCCGGACAGCTCAAGAGACCCAGTACTTC
TRBV7-8,NA,TRBJ2-7,NA,CASSPEGARSYEQYF,TGTGCCAGCAGCCCTGAGGGCGCGCGTTCCTACGAGCAGTACTTC
TRBV6-5,NA,TRBJ2-1,NA,CASRGGGNSYNEQFF,TGTGCCAGCCGAGGGGGGGGGAACTCCTACAATGAGCAGTTCTTC
TRBV28,NA,TRBJ1-2,NA,CALRGNYGYTF,TGTGCCCTCAGAGGCAACTATGGCTACACCTTC
TRBV5-8,NA,TRBJ1-4,NA,CASRLEDGRDEKLFF,TGTGCCAGCAGACTAGAAGACGGGCGAGATGAAAAACTGTTTTTT
TRBV6-6,NA,TRBJ1-4,NA,CASSPRRDGNEKLFF,TGTGCCAGCAGTCCTCGCCGGGATGGGAATGAAAAACTGTTTTTT
TRBV10-1,few,TRBJ2-7,TRBD1,CASSDESGQTYEQYF,TGCGCCAGCAGCGACGAATCGGGACAGACCTACGAGCAGTACTTC
TRBV5-1,NA,TRBJ1-4,NA,CASSFEAGWEGEELFF,TGCGCCAGCTCCTTCGAAGCAGGGTGGGAAGGGGAAGAACTGTTTTTT
TRBV30,NA,TRBJ1-2,NA,CAWSWRRSYGYTF,TGTGCCTGGAGTTGGCGACGGAGCTATGGCTACACCTTC
TRBV29-1,NA,TRBJ2-1,TRBD1,CSVGNRGLMNEQFF,TGCAGCGTTGGTAACAGGGGGCTCATGAATGAGCAGTTCTTC
TRBV5-1,once,TRBJ1-1,NA,CASSLAPQGMNTEAFF,TGCGCCAGCAGCTTGGCCCCGCAGGGGATGAACACTGAAGCTTTCTTT
TRBV4-2,NA,TRBJ1-2,TRBD1,CASSQYNMGWTGANYGYTF,TGTGCCAGCAGCCAATATAATATGGGATGGACAGGGGCTAACTATGGCTACACCTTC
TRBV4-2,NA,TRBJ2-6,NA,CASSQDLGLRSGANVLTF,TGTGCCAGCAGCCAAGATTTGGGACTTCGCTCTGGGGCCAACGTCCTGACTTTC
TRBV5-1,NA,TRBJ1-2,TRBD1,CASSTDRVNYGYTF,TGCGCCAGCAGCACGGACAGGGTTAACTATGGCTACACCTTC
TRBV9,NA,TRBJ1-4,NA,CASSGSREKLFF,TGTGCCAGCAGCGGTAGTAGAGAAAAACTGTTTTTT
TRBV5-1,NA,TRBJ2-5,NA,CASSPYSQQETQYF,TGCGCCAGCAGCCCGTACAGCCAACAAGAGACCCAGTACTTC
TRBV6-5,NA,TRBJ1-2,TRBD1,CASGQGGNYGYTF,TGTGCCAGCGGACAGGGCGGAAACTATGGCTACACCTTC
TRBV29-1,few,TRBJ2-4,TRBD1,CSVGTDGLAKNIQYF,TGCAGCGTAGGGACAGACGGATTAGCCAAAAACATTCAGTACTTC
TRBV5-8,NA,TRBJ1-2,NA,CASSATANYGYTF,TGTGCCAGCAGCGCAACAGCTAACTATGGCTACACCTTC
TRBV29-1,NA,TRBJ1-2,TRBD1,CSGTGTGYGYTF,TGCAGCGGGACCGGGACAGGCTATGGCTACACCTTC
TRBV5-6,NA,TRBJ1-2,NA,CASSLMVSALNYGYTF,TGTGCCAGCAGCTTAATGGTCAGCGCGTTGAACTATGGCTACACCTTC
TRBV7-3,NA,TRBJ2-5,TRBD1,CASSPTGTALQETQYF,TGTGCCAGCAGCCCTACCGGGACAGCCTTACAAGAGACCCAGTACTTC
TRBV5-1,NA,TRBJ2-2,TRBD1,CASSATGGYTGELFF,TGCGCCAGCAGCGCGACAGGGGGCTACACCGGGGAGCTGTTTTTT
TRBV11-2,NA,TRBJ1-5,TRBD1,CASSLVIGTGYQPQHF,TGTGCCAGCAGCTTAGTTATCGGGACAGGTTATCAGCCCCAGCATTTT
TRBV29-1,NA,TRBJ1-5,NA,CSVSQGGGNQPQHF,TGCAGCGTGTCACAGGGAGGGGGGAATCAGCCCCAGCATTTT
TRBV6-4,few,TRBJ1-2,TRBD1,CASSDPARGYGYTF,TGTGCCAGCAGTGACCCCGCCAGGGGGTATGGCTACACCTTC
TRBV12-5,NA,TRBJ1-2,TRBD1,CASGPDRGPNYGYTF,TGTGCTAGTGGTCCTGACAGGGGACCTAACTATGGCTACACCTTC
TRBV6-6,NA,TRBJ2-7,TRBD1,CASTTGQGLSPYEQYF,TGTGCCAGCACCACGGGACAGGGCCTTTCGCCCTACGAGCAGTACTTC
TRBV18,few,TRBJ1-1,TRBD1,CASSPPETGIRKAFF,TGTGCCAGCTCACCACCAGAGACAGGGATTCGGAAAGCTTTCTTT
TRBV4-1,NA,TRBJ2-3,TRBD2,CASSPRGVSGTDTQYF,TGCGCCAGCAGCCCCCGGGGGGTTAGCGGCACAGATACGCAGTATTTT
TRBV10-3,NA,TRBJ2-1,TRBD2,CAISRTSWDEQFF,TGTGCCATCAGTAGGACTAGCTGGGATGAGCAGTTCTTC
TRBV5-1,NA,TRBJ1-1,NA,CASSLAGVEETEAFF,TGCGCCAGCAGCTTGGCGGGGGTGGAGGAAACTGAAGCTTTCTTT
TRBV14,once,TRBJ2-7,NA,CASSQGRFSYEQYF,TGTGCCAGCAGCCAAGGCAGGTTCTCCTACGAGCAGTACTTC
TRBV7-2,NA,TRBJ2-5,NA,CASSRQTQETQYF,TGTGCCAGCAGCCGACAGACCCAAGAGACCCAGTACTTC
TRBV15,few,TRBJ2-7,NA,CATSPVGGIYEQYF,TGTGCCACCAGCCCGGTGGGGGGAATATACGAGCAGTACTTC
TRBV5-6,few,TRBJ2-7,TRBD2,CASSQRGRGIGREQYF,TGTGCCAGCAGCCAGCGGGGGAGGGGAATTGGGCGCGAGCAGTACTTC
TRBV9,NA,TRBJ1-6,TRBD1,CASSASGQYNSPLHF,TGTGCCAGCAGCGCCTCGGGACAGTATAATTCACCCCTCCACTTT